This TCR beta chain was retrieved from a study of T cell responses to AZD1222 COVID-19 vaccine. Study-wide findings and caveats: Reports indicate that nearly half of spike-specific TCRs are directed at unmutated variant regions. There were mostly white British donors and more females than males, and clonal diversity was possibly underestimated.

Sequencing used immunoSEQ multiplex PCR; TCRdb keeps in-frame clones, though not all of them. The data contain more than 100,000 clones, about 91% of them singletons. Note on this clone: Its antigen remains unidentified.

The input for sequencing was peripheral blood, taken 28 days after the second AZD1222 dose. The TCR sequence derives from an adult who received the AZD1222 COVID-19 vaccine.

The CDR3 loop is CASTLGGMGPEAFF. The CDR3 region has the DNA TGTGCCAGTACATTGGGGGGCATGGGTCCTGAAGCTTTCTTT. The chain joins TRBV19 to TRBJ1-1, with a tentative D call TRBD1 (6 bases). Germline CDR1 reads LNHDA; CDR2 reads SQIVND (reference sequence). The CDR3 is made up of 14 amino acids. Trimming stripped 7 bases from V and 6 bases from J, with 18 bases between.